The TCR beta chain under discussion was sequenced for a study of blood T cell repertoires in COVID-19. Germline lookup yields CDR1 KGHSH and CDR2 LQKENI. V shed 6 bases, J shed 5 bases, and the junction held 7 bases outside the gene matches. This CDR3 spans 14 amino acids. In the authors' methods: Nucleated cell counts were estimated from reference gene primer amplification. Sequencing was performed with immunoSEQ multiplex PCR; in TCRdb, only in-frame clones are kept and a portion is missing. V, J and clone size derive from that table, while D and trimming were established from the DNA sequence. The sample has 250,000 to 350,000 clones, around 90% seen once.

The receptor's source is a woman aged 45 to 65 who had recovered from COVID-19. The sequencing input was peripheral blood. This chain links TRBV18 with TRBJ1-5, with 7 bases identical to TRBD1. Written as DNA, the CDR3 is TGTGCCAGCTCGCTCGGGACAGACGATCAGCCCCAGCATTTT. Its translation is CASSLGTDDQPQHF.